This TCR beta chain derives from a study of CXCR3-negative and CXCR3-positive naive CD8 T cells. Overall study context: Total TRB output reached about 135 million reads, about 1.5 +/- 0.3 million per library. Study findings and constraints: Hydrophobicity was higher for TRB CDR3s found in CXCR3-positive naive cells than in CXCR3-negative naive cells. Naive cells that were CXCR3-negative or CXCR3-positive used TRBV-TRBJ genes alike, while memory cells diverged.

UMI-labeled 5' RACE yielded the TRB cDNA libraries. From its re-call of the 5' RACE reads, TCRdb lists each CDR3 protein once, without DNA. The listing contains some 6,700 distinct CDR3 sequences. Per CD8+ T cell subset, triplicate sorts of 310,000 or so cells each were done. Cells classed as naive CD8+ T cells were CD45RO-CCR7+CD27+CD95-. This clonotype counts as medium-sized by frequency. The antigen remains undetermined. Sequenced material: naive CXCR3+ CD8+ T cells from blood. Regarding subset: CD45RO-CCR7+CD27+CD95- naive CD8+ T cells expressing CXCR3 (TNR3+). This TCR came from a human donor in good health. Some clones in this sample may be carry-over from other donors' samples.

CDR3 loop: CASSLEPGADTEAFF. The rearrangement links TRBV5-1 to TRBJ1-1; the D gene TCRdb calls, TRBD1, cannot be checked with no DNA. The V gene's germline CDR1 is SGHRS and CDR2 YFSETQ. The CDR3 has 15 amino acids.